Shown below are 14 T cell receptor beta chains from a single sample sequenced in a study of blood T cell repertoires in COVID-19. Generated by immunoSEQ multiplex PCR, the TCRdb table keeps only in-frame clones and is missing some. The sample has a few hundred thousand clones; around 81% are singletons. The specimen was peripheral blood. The receptors derive from a woman aged 25 to 39 who had recovered from COVID-19.

V and J are TRBV9 and TRBJ2-3; maybe TRBD2 (5 bases). The CDR3 has 19 amino acids. Between the trimmed V and J ends, which lost 1 base and 3 bases, there was a span of 24 bases. Germline CDR1 SGDLS, CDR2 YYNGEE. CDR3 sequence reads: CASSVTTPLTGLGTDTQYF. In DNA, the CDR3 is TGTGCCAGCAGCGTAACTACCCCTCTTACTGGACTGGGGACAGATACGCAGTATTTT.

The chain is built from TRBV21-1 and TRBJ1-2. TRBV21-1 constitutes a pseudogene. This CDR3 region has 18 residues. Here the CDR3 reads CASSTFKFGGGRGYGYTF. The CDR3 DNA is TGTGCCAGCAGCACGTTTAAGTTCGGGGGTGGTAGGGGTTATGGCTACACCTTC.

This chain links TRBV13 with TRBJ2-7, with D maybe TRBD1 (7 bases). CDR1 PRHDT and CDR2 FYEKMQ come from the germline V gene (reference sequence). Trimming cost V 2 bases and J 5 bases, with 13 bases left between them. The CDR3 has 14 amino acids. The CDR3 region has the DNA TGTGCCAGCAGCTTAAGCAGGGGGGCCCACGAGCAGTACTTC. Its protein is CASSLSRGAHEQYF.

The chain uses TRBV5-1 and TRBJ2-7, with TRBD2 identical over 9 bases. Germline V gives CDR1 SGHRS, CDR2 YFSETQ. V dropped 4 bases and J dropped 1; count of bases not matched to a gene: 6. There are 15 residues in the CDR3. The CDR3 sequence: CASSLVLAGSYEQYF. In DNA form, the CDR3 reads TGCGCCAGCAGCCTAGTGCTAGCGGGATCCTACGAGCAGTACTTC.

At least ten counts were recorded for this clone. This chain uses TRBV15 with TRBJ1-5; 7 positions match TRBD1. Germline assignment: CDR1 LNHNV and CDR2 YYDKDF (reference sequence). The CDR3 is made up of 13 amino acids. V lost 5 bases to trimming and J lost 4 bases; unmatched junction nucleotides: 2. Here the CDR3 DNA reads TGTGCCACCAGCTGGGGACAGAATCAGCCCCAGCATTTT. Encoded protein: CATSWGQNQPQHF.

V usage is TRBV12-3 or TRBV12-4 and J usage is TRBJ1-5; D not certain. The V end was cut by 4 bases, the J end by 5 bases, with 6 bases between. This CDR3 spans 12 amino acids. This CDR3 is CASSSPYQPQHF. The CDR3 DNA follows: TGTGCCAGCAGTTCCCCTTATCAGCCCCAGCATTTT.

The gene calls are TRBV29-1 and TRBJ2-7; a weak D match, TRBD2 (6 bases). The CDR3 is 14 amino acids. CDR1 and CDR2 from the germline V gene are SQVTM and ANQGSEA. V lost 6 bases and J 1 base, leaving 16 bases between the germline ends. The CDR3 is CSVRLGSPSYEQYF. CDR3 sequence (DNA): TGCAGCGTCCGACTAGGGTCACCGTCCTACGAGCAGTACTTC.

The gene calls are TRBV2 and TRBJ2-3; 10 bases align to TRBD1. Germline values: CDR1 SNHLY, CDR2 FYNNEI. The J segment lost 0 bases and the V segment lost 5 bases, leaving 5 bases of the junction unmatched. The CDR3 spans 16 residues. The CDR3, as DNA: TGTGCCAGCAGTTTCGGACAGGGGGGGAGCACAGATACGCAGTATTTT. Its translation: CASSFGQGGSTDTQYF.

The rearrangement links TRBV30 to TRBJ2-7, with a possible D match to TRBD2 (5 bases). Germline V gene data show CDR1 as GTSNPN and CDR2 as SVGIG (reference sequence). The CDR3 spans 15 residues. V was shortened by 1 base and J by 3 bases, with 16 bases between the two germline ends. CDR3 in amino acids: CAWSGGTEGNYEQYF. For the CDR3, the DNA is TGTGCCTGGAGTGGGGGAACCGAGGGTAACTACGAGCAGTACTTC.

This clone came up once. V usage is TRBV28 and J usage is TRBJ1-1; 7 nucleotides align to TRBD1. The CDR3 has 17 residues. Trimming at V came to 2 bases and at J to 3 bases, leaving 12 bases not matched to a gene. From germline, CDR1 is MDHEN and CDR2 SYDVKM. The CDR3 spells CASSLAQLTGRDTEAFF. The CDR3, as DNA: TGTGCCAGCAGTTTAGCCCAACTGACAGGGCGGGACACTGAAGCTTTCTTT. Drawing the rest from reference TRBV28 and TRBJ1-1, the complete variable domain is DVKVTQSSRYLVKRTGEKVFLECVQDMDHENMFWYRQDPGLGLRLIYFSYDVKMKEKGDIPEGYSVSREKKERFSLILESASTNQTSMYLCASSLAQLTGRDTEAFFGQGTRLTVV.

The CDR3 nucleotides read TGTGCCAGCAGCCCCGGGCGGGGACAGGGGATTATCGGGGAGCTGTTTTTT. It specifies CASSPGRGQGIIGELFF. This chain connects TRBV5-6 to TRBJ2-2; the match to TRBD1 covers 10 bases. The CDR3 is made up of 17 amino acids. In germline, CDR1 is SGHDT, CDR2 YYEEEE. The V gene end was trimmed by 4 bases and the J gene end by 7 bases; junction bases not matched to a gene: 13.

The V gene is TRBV11-2, the J gene TRBJ2-1, with 10 bases lining up with TRBD2. V shed 5 bases, J shed 3 bases, and the junction held 10 bases outside the gene matches. There are 17 residues in the CDR3. From germline, CDR1 is SGHAT and CDR2 FQNNGV. The CDR3 region has the DNA TGTGCCAGCAGCCCCGGGAGCGGGAGGGCCAACTACAATGAGCAGTTCTTC. It codes for CASSPGSGRANYNEQFF. The full variable domain, completed using reference TRBV11-2 and TRBJ2-1, is EAGVAQSPRYKIIEKRQSVAFWCNPISGHATLYWYQQILGQGPKLLIQFQNNGVVDDSQLPKDRFSAERLKGVDSTLKIQPAKLEDSAVYLCASSPGSGRANYNEQFFGPGTRLTVL.

V and J are TRBV9 and TRBJ2-2; the match to TRBD1 covers 7 bases. The CDR3 has 16 residues. The J segment lost 6 bases and the V segment lost 5 bases, leaving 13 bases of the junction unmatched. From germline, CDR1 is SGDLS and CDR2 YYNGEE. Here the CDR3 DNA reads TGTGCCAGCAGTCCGACCTCTACAGGGGTGTCCGGGGAGCTGTTTTTT. It encodes CASSPTSTGVSGELFF.

The V gene is TRBV6-5, the J gene TRBJ1-4; a weak D match, TRBD1 (5 bases). Germline CDR1 MNHEY, CDR2 SVGAGI. V lost 7 bases and J lost 5, with 17 bases in between. CDR3 length equals 15 residues. The CDR3 loop is CASTATGRGNEKLFF. DNA of the CDR3: TGTGCCAGCACAGCAACCGGTCGGGGGAATGAAAAACTGTTTTTT.